The T cell receptor beta chain described here comes from a study of CD8+CD57+ T cells in acquired aplastic anemia. Genomic DNA, serving as template, underwent TCR beta VDJ and CDR3 profiling. TCRdb processed the reads anew with MiXCR; each CDR3 protein has one entry. The data contain 150,000 to 200,000 distinct CDR3 sequences, about 50% of them seen just once; the ten biggest clones take up roughly 13%. Losses at the gene ends were 0 bases for V and 4 bases for J; bases not matched to a gene: 8. Per the germline V gene, CDR1 is DFQATT and CDR2 is SNEGSKA (reference sequence). The CDR3 runs to 17 residues. This clonotype was detected many times. Those patients picked for sequencing had displayed CD8+CD57+ cell expansion on flow cytometry.

This chain connects TRBV20-1 to TRBJ2-1; 11 bases fit TRBD1. Sequenced material: sorted CD4+, CD8+, or CD8+CD57+ T cells (not recorded which) from PBMCs. The receptor was isolated from a human donor with aplastic anemia. The CDR3 DNA follows: TGCAGTGCTAGAGAGGACAGGGGGCCCGGGTCGTACAATGAGCAGTTCTTC. Translated: CSAREDRGPGSYNEQFF.